Included here is one T cell receptor beta chain sequence, with context. The antigen is not known. The data originate from a study of T cells after yellow fever vaccination. Study-wide context: Those fractions that held only low numbers of cells were prepared using the SMART-Seq v4 Ultra Low Input RNA kit.

Trimming removed 6 bases at V and 1 base at J, with 18 bases between. This CDR3 has 16 amino acids. Study-level points and caveats: Most clones from primary vaccination resurfaced after the booster (around 97% CD4, around 89% CD8).

In making TCR cDNA, 5'RACE template switching added a universal primer site and UMIs to it. TCRdb called the 5' RACE reads again in MiXCR, with one record for every CDR3 protein. The top ten clones hold 15% to 20% of a sample with approximately 610,000 distinct CDR3 sequences, less than 20% of them seen once. Source: PBMCs, taken 5 days after the first yellow fever vaccination. The chain joins TRBV12-3 or TRBV12-4 to TRBJ2-5; possibly TRBD2 for D (6 bases). This receptor was identified in a man between 18 and 35 years old who received the YFV17D yellow fever vaccine. The CDR3 region has the DNA TGTGCCAGCAGGCCTTCGGTGTGGGGGGTCCAAGAGACCCAGTACTTC. This sequence encodes CASRPSVWGVQETQYF.